A single T cell receptor beta chain is shown here with its context. This entry belongs to a study of shared T cell receptors in the human thymus. CDR1 is SEHNR and CDR2 is FQNEAQ in the germline V gene (reference sequence). The CDR3 consists of 13 residues. Trimming shortened V by 5 bases and J by 4 bases, and 11 bases separated the two germline ends. Sequencing was performed with immunoSEQ multiplex PCR; in TCRdb, only in-frame clones are kept and a portion is missing. The sample yields approximately 580,000 clones, 70% to 80% seen once. These same records also appear under a second study, on human thymus T cells. Turning to that study: Infants, healthy and Finnish, who were having corrective surgery for congenital heart defects served as donors. Corrective heart surgery yielded the resections from which the thymus tissue came. Within thymic and blood repertoires, V and J gene usage appeared to be biased. Related research found strongly overlapping thymic repertoires in unrelated individuals.

Sequenced: thymocytes. This clonotype originated in a boy younger than two with a congenital heart defect. The genes are TRBV7-9 and TRBJ2-5, with D maybe TRBD1 (8 bases). CDR3: CASSHRGGETQYF. The CDR3 DNA is TGTGCCAGCAGCCACAGGGGGGGAGAGACCCAGTACTTC.